These 21 T cell receptor gamma chains were all obtained from the same sample, sequenced in a study of γδ T cells in repeated Plasmodium falciparum infection. Vgamma9/Vdelta2+ and Vdelta2-negative gammadelta T cells were flow-sorted from PBMC for bulk sequencing. TCRdb called clones anew from the multiplex PCR reads with CATT. The sample consists of approximately 32,000 gamma-chain clones, over 1.3% of them appearing once. Source material: gamma-delta T cells from blood. The receptors derive from a pool of human donors (malaria-infected and uninfected, not separated).

This clone was detected ten times or more. The chain employs TRGV8 and TRGJ1 or TRGJ2. This CDR3 contains 11 residues. CDR1 and CDR2 from the germline V gene are VENAVY and YDSYNSRV. V shed 2 bases and J 12 bases; nucleotides not matched to a gene: 7. CDR3 region: CATWDNAAKLF. CDR3 sequence (DNA): TGTGCCACCTGGGATAACGCGGCGAAACTCTTT.

The table lists this clone with a few counts. The TCRdb protein, from a much larger clone, departs from this DNA's translation at residue 11, likely by read error; the protein shown derives from the DNA. The J gene has no call, while the V gene is TRGV2. This CDR3 is built from 13 residues. Germline CDR1 is EGSNGY and CDR2 is YDSYNSKV. CDR3 DNA sequence: TGTGCCACCTGGGACGTTCGTTATTATAAGAGACTCTTT. Translated: CATWDVRYYKRLF.

This clone was counted only a few times. The TCRdb protein, from a much larger clone, departs from this DNA's translation at residue 11, likely by read error; the protein shown derives from the DNA. This chain connects TRGV5 to TRGJ1 or TRGJ2. The J gene, missing from TCRdb, was assigned here through DNA to germline matching. The CDR3 has 14 amino acids. Germline-derived CDR1 and CDR2 are VINAFY and YDVSNSKD. CDR3 in DNA: TGTGCCACCTGGGACACCCCCCCCTATTATAGGAAACTCTTT. This translates into CATWDTPPYYRKLF.

This clone occurred once. The junction departs from the called germline gene at one end, perhaps through a read error. J is TRGJP and V is TRGV9. TCRdb lists no J gene, so it was determined here by aligning the DNA to germline. CDR1 and CDR2 (germline): GITISATS, ISYDGTV (reference sequence). The CDR3 has 21 residues. DNA for the CDR3: TGCAGTGCCTTGTGGGAGGTGCGACCCCTTGGGCGAGAGTTGGGCAAAAAAATCAAGGTATTT. Translated: CSALWEVRPLGRELGKKIKVF.

This clone showed up just a few times. TCRdb's protein, taken from a much larger clone, differs from this DNA's translation at residue 5, likely owing to a read error; the protein displayed comes from the DNA. The V and J genes are TRGV9 and TRGJP. The J gene is absent in TCRdb and was assigned here via DNA matching to germline. From germline, CDR1 is GITISATS and CDR2 ISYDGTV (reference sequence). The ends lost 5 bases at V and 7 bases at J; junction bases unmatched: 11. The CDR3 contains 17 residues. CDR3 nucleotides: TGTGCCTTGTGGGGCGATGTGATGGAGTTGGGCAAAAAAATCAAGGTATTT. It translates to CALWGDVMELGKKIKVF.

This clone was seen ten or more times. V is TRGV4 and J is TRGJ1 or TRGJ2. The CDR3 totals 10 residues. V trimming: 1 base; J trimming: 13 bases; junction bases outside the gene matches: 4. Germline lookup yields CDR1 EGSTGY and CDR2 YDSYTSSV. CDR3 sequence reads: CATWDGSKLF. The CDR3 DNA follows: TGTGCCACCTGGGATGGTAGTAAACTCTTT.

This clone is deemed medium-sized. This sample also contains other DNA sequences that code for the same CDR3. V is TRGV9 and J is TRGJ1 or TRGJ2. Germline CDR1 is GITISATS and CDR2 is ISYDGTV (reference sequence). Trimming at V came to 2 bases and at J to 3 bases, leaving 4 bases not matched to a gene. This CDR3 is built from 13 residues. The CDR3 region is CALWEACYYKKLF. In nucleotides, the CDR3 is TGTGCCTTGTGGGAGGCCTGTTATTATAAGAAACTCTTT.

This clone was seen a few times. A far larger clone lies a single base away; this is likely a read error. The chain combines TRGV9 with TRGJ1 or TRGJ2. The J gene, missing from TCRdb, was assigned here through DNA to germline matching. The junction had 14 bases not matched to a gene; V was cut back by 5 bases and J by 4 bases. The CDR3 contains 15 residues. The germline gives CDR1 GITISATS, CDR2 ISYDGTV (reference sequence). CDR3 sequence reads: CALWGHTDSYYKKLF. For the CDR3, the DNA is TGTGCCTTGTGGGGGCATACAGATTCGTATTATAAGAAACTCTTT.

There are many counts of this clone. TCRdb's entry gives the protein of a much larger clone, which mismatches this DNA's translation at residue 12, likely from a read error; the protein reported here is translated from the DNA. The chain employs TRGV3 and TRGJ1 or TRGJ2. The J gene is absent in TCRdb and was assigned here via DNA matching to germline. CDR1 is VTNTFY, CDR2 YDVSTARD, per germline (reference sequence). The CDR3 loop spans 15 amino acids. Here the CDR3 reads CATWDRRWNYYRKLF. The CDR3 bases are TGTGCCACCTGGGACAGGCGGTGGAATTATTATAGGAAACTCTTT.

This clone was seen a few times. TCRdb lists the protein of a much larger clone for this DNA, which differs at residue 6, so this is likely a read error; the protein given here is translated from the DNA itself. The chain combines TRGV9 with TRGJP. TCRdb does not report a J gene; here it was assigned by matching the DNA to germline references. Trimming removed 5 bases from V and 4 bases from J; junction bases left unmatched: 8. The germline V gene has CDR1 GITISATS and CDR2 ISYDGTV (reference sequence). This CDR3 is built from 17 residues. The CDR3 DNA is TGTGCCTTGTGGGGTACTTCCCAAGAGTTGGGCAAAAAAATCAAGGTATTT. It yields the protein CALWGTSQELGKKIKVF.

A word on this clone: The TCRdb protein, from a much larger clone, departs from this DNA's translation at residue 4, likely by read error; the protein shown derives from the DNA. The chain carries TRGV3 and TRGJP2. Since TCRdb gives no J gene, matching the DNA to germline was used here to assign it. The V gene's germline CDR1 is VTNTFY and CDR2 YDVSTARD (reference sequence). The CDR3 is made up of 14 amino acids. The CDR3 bases are TGTGCCACCCGGGACAGGCTCTTTGATTGGATCAAGACGTTT. It specifies CATRDRLFDWIKTF.

In this sample, this clone turned up many times. The chain is built from TRGV8 and TRGJ1 or TRGJ2. The J gene was missing in TCRdb and was found by matching the end of the DNA to germline. This CDR3 spans 11 amino acids. Germline V CDR1 and CDR2: VENAVY, YDSYNSRV. J was trimmed by 10 bases and V by 2 bases; bases with no gene match: 5. In DNA form, the CDR3 reads TGTGCCACCTGGGATATGAGGAAGAAACTCTTT. This encodes CATWDMRKKLF.

This clone was seen repeatedly, ten times or more. This chain joins TRGV9 and TRGJ1 or TRGJ2. V lost 2 bases, J lost 1 base, and 5 bases stayed unmatched. The CDR3 consists of 14 residues. Germline V gives CDR1 GITISATS, CDR2 ISYDGTV (reference sequence). CDR3 sequence reads: CALWEESNYYKKLF. The CDR3 DNA is TGTGCCTTGTGGGAGGAATCTAATTATTATAAGAAACTCTTT.

This clone was observed many times. This likely came from a read error, as a far larger clone is one base away. This chain uses TRGV8 with TRGJ1 or TRGJ2. Germline CDR1 is VENAVY and CDR2 is YDSYNSRV. The CDR3 totals 11 residues. The CDR3 bases are TGTGCCACCTGGGATTATTATAAGAAGCTCTTT. Protein product: CATWDYYKKLF.

There are many counts of this clone. A read error likely explains this, since a far larger clone differs by one base. Other DNA sequences in this specimen translate into the identical CDR3. The chain combines TRGV9 with TRGJ1 or TRGJ2. TCRdb gives no J gene; it was assigned here by matching the DNA to germline. The CDR3 is 13 amino acids. Germline V lookup: CDR1 GITISATS, CDR2 ISYDGTV (reference sequence). The CDR3: CALWDSPWYKKLF. CDR3 nucleotide sequence: TGTGCCCTGTGGGACTCCCCGTGGTATAAGAAACTCTTT.

There are many counts of this clone. This DNA's translation and the protein TCRdb lists, from a much larger clone, do not match at residue 5, likely due to a read error; the protein shown is translated from the DNA. This chain joins TRGV9 and TRGJ1 or TRGJ2. Matching the DNA to germline supplied the J gene, which TCRdb does not give. Germline assignment: CDR1 GITISATS and CDR2 ISYDGTV (reference sequence). The CDR3 covers 14 residues. V dropped 5 bases and J dropped 5; count of bases not matched to a gene: 12. The DNA of the CDR3 is TGTGCCTTGTGGGGGGCGCGGAAGAATTATAAGAAACTCTTT. Protein sequence: CALWGARKNYKKLF.

In regard to this clone: Translating this DNA gives a protein that differs at residue 8 from the TCRdb one, which belongs to a much larger clone; a read error is likely, and the protein shown is this translation. In DNA, the CDR3 is TGTGCCTTGTGGGAGGTGGTGGTGCAAGAGTTGGGCAAAAAAATCAAGGTATTT. This codes for CALWEVVVQELGKKIKVF. The chain links TRGV9 to TRGJP. No J segment appears in TCRdb, so it was assigned here by matching the sequence to germline. The CDR3 totals 18 residues. J gave up 3 bases and V 0 bases, and 5 bases lay outside the gene matches. Per the germline V gene, CDR1 is GITISATS and CDR2 is ISYDGTV (reference sequence).

About this clone itself: This DNA's translation and the protein TCRdb lists, from a much larger clone, do not match at residue 9, likely due to a read error; the protein shown is translated from the DNA. This chain connects TRGV9 to TRGJ1 or TRGJ2. The CDR3 is made up of 12 amino acids. J gave up 12 bases and V 0 bases, and 8 bases lay outside the gene matches. The germline V gene has CDR1 GITISATS and CDR2 ISYDGTV (reference sequence). CDR3 bases: TGTGCCTTGTGGGAGGTGCCGAGAAGGAAACTCTTT. Translated: CALWEVPRRKLF.

As concerns this clone: A read error is the likely source, as a far larger clone sits one nucleotide away. Other DNA sequences from this sample encode an identical CDR3 as well. CDR3 amino acids: CATWDCRYYKKLF. The CDR3 DNA reads TGTGCTACCTGGGACTGTCGATATTATAAGAAACTCTTT. This chain connects TRGV2 to TRGJ1 or TRGJ2. Here the J gene came from matching the DNA to germline, since TCRdb omits it. Germline CDR1 EGSNGY, CDR2 YDSYNSKV. The CDR3 totals 13 residues.

This clone was counted ten times or more. This sequence joins TRGV4 and TRGJ1 or TRGJ2. V lost 3 bases to trimming and J lost 9 bases; unmatched junction nucleotides: 5. The CDR3 is 11 residues long. CDR1 is EGSTGY and CDR2 is YDSYTSSV in the germline V gene. CDR3 protein: CATWDRSKKLF. The CDR3 coding sequence is TGTGCCACCTGGGATCGTAGTAAGAAACTCTTT.

Note on this clone: The protein that TCRdb holds for this DNA derives from a much larger clone and differs from the translated DNA at residue 11, which likely indicates a read error; the protein shown here is translated from the DNA. The CDR3 reads CATWDGPGYYRKLF. CDR3 bases: TGTGCCACCTGGGATGGGCCTGGATATTATAGGAAACTCTTT. This rearrangement joins TRGV4 to TRGJ1 or TRGJ2. In the absence of a J gene in TCRdb, the DNA was matched to germline to assign it here. CDR3 size: 14 residues. From germline, CDR1 is EGSTGY and CDR2 YDSYTSSV.